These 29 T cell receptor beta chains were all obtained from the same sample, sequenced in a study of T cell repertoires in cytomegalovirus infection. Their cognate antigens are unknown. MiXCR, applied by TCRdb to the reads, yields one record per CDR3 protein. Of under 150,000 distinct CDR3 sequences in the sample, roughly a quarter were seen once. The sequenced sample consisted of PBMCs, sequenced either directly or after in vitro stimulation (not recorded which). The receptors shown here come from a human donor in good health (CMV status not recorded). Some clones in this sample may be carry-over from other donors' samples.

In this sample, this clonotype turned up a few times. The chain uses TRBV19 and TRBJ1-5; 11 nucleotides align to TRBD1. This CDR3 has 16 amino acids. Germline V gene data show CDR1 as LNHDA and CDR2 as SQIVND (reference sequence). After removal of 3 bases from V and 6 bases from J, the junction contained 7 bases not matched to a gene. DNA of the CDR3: TGTGCCAGTAGTATCAGGACAGGGGGCTTGAGTCAGCCCCAGCATTTT. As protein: CASSIRTGGLSQPQHF.

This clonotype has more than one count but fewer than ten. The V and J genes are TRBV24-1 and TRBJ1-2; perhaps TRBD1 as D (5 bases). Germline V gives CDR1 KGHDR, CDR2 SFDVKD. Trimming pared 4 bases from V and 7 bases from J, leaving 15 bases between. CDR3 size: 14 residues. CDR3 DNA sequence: TGTGCCACCAGTGAACCAGACAGAAGGGGTGGCTACACCTTC. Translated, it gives CATSEPDRRGGYTF.

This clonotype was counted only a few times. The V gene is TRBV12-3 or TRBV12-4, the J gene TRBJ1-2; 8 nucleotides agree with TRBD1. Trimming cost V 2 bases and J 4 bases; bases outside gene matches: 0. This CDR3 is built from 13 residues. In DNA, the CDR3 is TGTGCCAGCAGTTTACAGGGGGCCTATGGCTACACCTTC. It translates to CASSLQGAYGYTF.

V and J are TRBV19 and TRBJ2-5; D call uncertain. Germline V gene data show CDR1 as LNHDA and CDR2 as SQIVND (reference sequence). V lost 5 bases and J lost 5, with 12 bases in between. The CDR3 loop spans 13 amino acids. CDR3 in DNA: TGTGCCAGTAGTCCCCCCGGCGTTGAGACCCAGTACTTC. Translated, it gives CASSPPGVETQYF.

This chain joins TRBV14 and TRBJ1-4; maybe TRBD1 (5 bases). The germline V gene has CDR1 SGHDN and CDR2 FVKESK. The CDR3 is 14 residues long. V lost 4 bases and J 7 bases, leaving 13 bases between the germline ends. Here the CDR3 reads CASSPVGGREKLFF. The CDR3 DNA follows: TGTGCCAGCAGCCCCGTCGGGGGTCGTGAAAAACTGTTTTTT.

CDR3 in DNA: TGTGCCAGCAGCGGGGATCTGGGGGGGACCTATGGCTACACCTTC. This codes for CASSGDLGGTYGYTF. The J gene is TRBJ1-2, the V gene TRBV2, with a weak D call TRBD1 (5 bases). CDR3 length: 15 amino acids. V lost 6 bases to trimming and J lost 4 bases, with 18 bases between them. CDR1 is SNHLY, CDR2 FYNNEI, per germline.

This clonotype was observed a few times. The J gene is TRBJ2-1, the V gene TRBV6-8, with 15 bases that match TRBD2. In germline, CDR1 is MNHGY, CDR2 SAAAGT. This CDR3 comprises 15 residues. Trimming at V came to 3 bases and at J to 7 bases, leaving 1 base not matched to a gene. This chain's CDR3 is CASSYGLAGGNEQFF. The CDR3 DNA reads TGTGCCAGCAGTTATGGACTAGCGGGGGGGAATGAGCAGTTCTTC.

The CDR3, as DNA: TGCAGTGCCCCCACAAATCTATTATTAGCCAAAAACATTCAGTACTTC. This translates into CSAPTNLLLAKNIQYF. V and J are TRBV20-1 and TRBJ2-4, with D hard to call. Per germline, CDR1 DFQATT and CDR2 SNEGSKA (reference sequence). Trimming cost V 6 bases and J 0 bases, with 18 bases left between them. The CDR3 is 16 amino acids.

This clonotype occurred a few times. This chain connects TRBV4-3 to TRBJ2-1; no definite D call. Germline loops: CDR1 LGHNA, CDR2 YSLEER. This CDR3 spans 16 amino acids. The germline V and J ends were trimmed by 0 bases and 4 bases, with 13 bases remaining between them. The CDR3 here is CASSQDFSWRYNEQFF. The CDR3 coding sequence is TGCGCCAGCAGCCAAGATTTTAGCTGGCGGTACAATGAGCAGTTCTTC.

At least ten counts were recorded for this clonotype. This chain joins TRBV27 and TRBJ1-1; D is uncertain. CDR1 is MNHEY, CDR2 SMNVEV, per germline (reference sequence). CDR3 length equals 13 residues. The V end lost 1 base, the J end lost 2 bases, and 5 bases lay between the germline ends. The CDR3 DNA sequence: TGTGCCAGCAGTTTATTGGGAAACACTGAAGCTTTCTTT. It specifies CASSLLGNTEAFF.

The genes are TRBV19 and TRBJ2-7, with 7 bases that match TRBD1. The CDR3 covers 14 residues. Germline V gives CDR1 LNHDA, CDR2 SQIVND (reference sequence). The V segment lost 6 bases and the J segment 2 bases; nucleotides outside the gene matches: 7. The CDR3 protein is CASSRSGTAYEQYF. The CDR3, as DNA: TGTGCCAGTAGCAGATCCGGGACAGCCTACGAGCAGTACTTC.

The CDR3 DNA reads as TGTGCCAGCCGGGTGACAGGGGGAAAAGGCTACACCTTC. This translates into CASRVTGGKGYTF. The chain combines TRBV6-5 with TRBJ1-2; 9 bases are a match to TRBD1. This CDR3 has 13 amino acids. Trimming removed 8 bases from V and 8 bases from J; junction bases left unmatched: 9. Germline V gives CDR1 MNHEY, CDR2 SVGAGI.

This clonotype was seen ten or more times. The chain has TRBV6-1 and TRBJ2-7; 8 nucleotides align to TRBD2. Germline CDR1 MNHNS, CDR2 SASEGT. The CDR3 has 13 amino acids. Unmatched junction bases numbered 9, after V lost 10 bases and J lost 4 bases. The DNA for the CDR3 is TGTGCCACCCGGGGGGGTGGGACATACGAGCAGTACGTC. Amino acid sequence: CATRGGGTYEQYV.

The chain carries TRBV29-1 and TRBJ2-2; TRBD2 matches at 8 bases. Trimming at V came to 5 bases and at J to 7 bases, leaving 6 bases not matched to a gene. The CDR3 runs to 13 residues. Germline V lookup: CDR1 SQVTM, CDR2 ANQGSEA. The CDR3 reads CSVHRRGDGELFF. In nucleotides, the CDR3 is TGCAGCGTTCATCGGCGGGGGGACGGGGAGCTGTTTTTT.

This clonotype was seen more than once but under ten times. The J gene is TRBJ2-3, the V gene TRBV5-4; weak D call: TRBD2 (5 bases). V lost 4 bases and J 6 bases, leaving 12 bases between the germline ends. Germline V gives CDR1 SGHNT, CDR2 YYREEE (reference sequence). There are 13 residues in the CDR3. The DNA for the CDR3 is TGTGCCAGCAGCATCCTACGAGGGGATACGCAGTATTTT. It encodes CASSILRGDTQYF.

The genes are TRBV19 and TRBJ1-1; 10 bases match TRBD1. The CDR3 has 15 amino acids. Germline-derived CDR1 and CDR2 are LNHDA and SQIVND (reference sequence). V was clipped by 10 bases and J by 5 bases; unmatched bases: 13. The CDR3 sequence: CATLPWGQGNTEAFF. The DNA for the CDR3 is TGTGCCACTCTCCCCTGGGGACAGGGGAATACTGAAGCTTTCTTT.

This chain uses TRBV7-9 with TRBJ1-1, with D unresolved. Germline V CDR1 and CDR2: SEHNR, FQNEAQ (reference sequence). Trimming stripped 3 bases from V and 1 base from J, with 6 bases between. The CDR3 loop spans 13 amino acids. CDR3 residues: CASSFRSNTEAFF. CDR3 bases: TGTGCCAGCAGCTTTAGGTCGAACACTGAAGCTTTCTTT.

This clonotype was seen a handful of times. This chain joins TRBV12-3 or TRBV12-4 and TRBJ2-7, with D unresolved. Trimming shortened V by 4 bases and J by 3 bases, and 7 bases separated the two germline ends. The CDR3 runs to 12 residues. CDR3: CASSSQVYEQYF. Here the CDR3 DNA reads TGTGCCAGCAGTTCTCAAGTCTACGAGCAGTACTTC.

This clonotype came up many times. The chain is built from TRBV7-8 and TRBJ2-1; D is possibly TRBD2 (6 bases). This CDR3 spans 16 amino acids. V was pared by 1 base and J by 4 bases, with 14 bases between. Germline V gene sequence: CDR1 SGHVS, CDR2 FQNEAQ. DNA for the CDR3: TGTGCCAGCAGCTTAGTCGGGAGTAGCCCATACAATGAGCAGTTCTTC. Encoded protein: CASSLVGSSPYNEQFF.

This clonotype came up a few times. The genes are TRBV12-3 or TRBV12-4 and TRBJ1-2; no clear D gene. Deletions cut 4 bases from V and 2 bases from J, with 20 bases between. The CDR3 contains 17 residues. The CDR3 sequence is CASSWTESGIDNYGYTF. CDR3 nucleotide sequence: TGTGCCAGCAGTTGGACGGAGTCAGGAATCGACAACTATGGCTACACCTTC.

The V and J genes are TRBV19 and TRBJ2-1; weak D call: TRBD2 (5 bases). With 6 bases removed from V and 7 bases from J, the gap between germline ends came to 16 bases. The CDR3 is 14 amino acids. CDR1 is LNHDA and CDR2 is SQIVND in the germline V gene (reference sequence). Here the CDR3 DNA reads TGTGCCAGTAGCCCCCTCCTAGCTTCAAATGAGCAGTTCTTC. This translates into CASSPLLASNEQFF.

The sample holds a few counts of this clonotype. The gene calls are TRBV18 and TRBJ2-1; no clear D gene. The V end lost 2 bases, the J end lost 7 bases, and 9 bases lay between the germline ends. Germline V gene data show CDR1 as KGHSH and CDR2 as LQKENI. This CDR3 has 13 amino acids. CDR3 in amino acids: CASSPMRSNEQFF. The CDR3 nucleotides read TGTGCCAGCTCACCAATGCGGTCGAATGAGCAGTTCTTC.

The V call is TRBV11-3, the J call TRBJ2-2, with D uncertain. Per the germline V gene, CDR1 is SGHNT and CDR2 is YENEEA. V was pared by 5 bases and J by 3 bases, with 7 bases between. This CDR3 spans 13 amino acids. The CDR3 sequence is CASSVGHTGELFF. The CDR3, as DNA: TGTGCCAGCAGCGTCGGGCACACCGGGGAGCTGTTTTTT.

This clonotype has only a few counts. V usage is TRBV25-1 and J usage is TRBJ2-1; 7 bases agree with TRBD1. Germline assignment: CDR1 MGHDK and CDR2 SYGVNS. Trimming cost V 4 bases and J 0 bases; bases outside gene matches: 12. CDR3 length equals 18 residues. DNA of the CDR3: TGTGCCAGCAGTGGATACCTAGGGGGCCAGGGCTCCTACAATGAGCAGTTCTTC. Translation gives CASSGYLGGQGSYNEQFF.

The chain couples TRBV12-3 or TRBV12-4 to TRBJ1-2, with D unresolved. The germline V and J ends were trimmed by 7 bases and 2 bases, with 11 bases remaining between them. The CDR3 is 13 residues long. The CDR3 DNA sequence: TGTGCCAGCACAAGGAACAGAAACTATGGCTACACCTTC. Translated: CASTRNRNYGYTF.

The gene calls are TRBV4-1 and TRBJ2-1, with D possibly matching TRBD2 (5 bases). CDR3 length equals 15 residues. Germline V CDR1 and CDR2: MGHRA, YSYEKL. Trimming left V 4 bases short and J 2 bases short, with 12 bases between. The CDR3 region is CASSLRTATYNEQFF. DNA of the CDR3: TGCGCCAGCAGCCTCCGGACTGCAACCTACAATGAGCAGTTCTTC.

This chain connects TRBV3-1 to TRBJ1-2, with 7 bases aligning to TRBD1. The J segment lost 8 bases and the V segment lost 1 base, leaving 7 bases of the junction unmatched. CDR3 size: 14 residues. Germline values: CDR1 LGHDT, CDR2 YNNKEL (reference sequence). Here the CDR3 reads CASSQGQGEGGYTF. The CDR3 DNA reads TGTGCCAGCAGCCAAGGTCAGGGGGAAGGCGGCTACACCTTC.

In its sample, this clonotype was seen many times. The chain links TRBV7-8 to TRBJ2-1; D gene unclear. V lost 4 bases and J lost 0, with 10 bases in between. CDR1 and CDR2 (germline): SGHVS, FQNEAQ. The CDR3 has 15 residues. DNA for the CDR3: TGTGCCAGCAGCTCCCGGCCAAGCTCCTACAATGAGCAGTTCTTC. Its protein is CASSSRPSSYNEQFF.

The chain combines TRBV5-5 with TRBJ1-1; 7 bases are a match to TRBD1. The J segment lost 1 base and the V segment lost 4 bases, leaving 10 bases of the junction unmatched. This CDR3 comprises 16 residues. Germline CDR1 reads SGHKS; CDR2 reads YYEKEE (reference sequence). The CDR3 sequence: CASSQTGRQRNTEAFF. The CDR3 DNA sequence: TGTGCCAGCAGCCAGACAGGGCGGCAACGGAACACTGAAGCTTTCTTT. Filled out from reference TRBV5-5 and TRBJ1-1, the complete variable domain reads DAGVTQSPTHLIKTRGQQVTLRCSPISGHKSVSWYQQVLGQGPQFIFQYYEKEERGRGNFPDRFSARQFPNYSSELNVNALLLGDSALYLCASSQTGRQRNTEAFFGQGTRLTVV.